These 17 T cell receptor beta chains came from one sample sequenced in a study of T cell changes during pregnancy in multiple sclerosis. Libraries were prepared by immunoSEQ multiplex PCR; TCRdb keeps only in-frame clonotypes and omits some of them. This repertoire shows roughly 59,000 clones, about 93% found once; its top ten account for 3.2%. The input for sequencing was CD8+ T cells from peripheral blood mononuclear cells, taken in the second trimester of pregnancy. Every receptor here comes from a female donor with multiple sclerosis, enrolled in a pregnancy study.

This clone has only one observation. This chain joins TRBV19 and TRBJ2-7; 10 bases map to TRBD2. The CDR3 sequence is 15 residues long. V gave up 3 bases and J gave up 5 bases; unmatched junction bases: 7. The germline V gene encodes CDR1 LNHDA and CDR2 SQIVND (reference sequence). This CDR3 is CASSMEREGRDEQYF. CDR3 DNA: TGTGCCAGTAGTATGGAGCGGGAGGGCCGTGACGAGCAGTACTTC.

The CDR3 here is CASSIVGGLYNEQFF. CDR3 coding DNA: TGTGCCAGTAGTATAGTCGGCGGTCTCTACAATGAGCAGTTCTTC. The chain couples TRBV19 to TRBJ2-1; D is unclear. The germline V gene encodes CDR1 LNHDA and CDR2 SQIVND (reference sequence). The germline V and J ends were trimmed by 1 base and 3 bases, with 10 bases remaining between them. CDR3 size: 15 residues. Together with reference TRBV19 and TRBJ2-1, the CDR3 gives the full variable domain: DGGITQSPKYLFRKEGQNVTLSCEQNLNHDAMYWYRQDPGQGLRLIYYSQIVNDFQKGDIAEGYSVSREKKESFPLTVTSAQKNPTAFYLCASSIVGGLYNEQFFGPGTRLTVL.

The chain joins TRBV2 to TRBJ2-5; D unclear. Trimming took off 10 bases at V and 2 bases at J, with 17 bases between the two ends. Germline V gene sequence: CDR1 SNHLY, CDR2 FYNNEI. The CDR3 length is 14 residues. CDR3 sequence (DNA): TGTGCCACAGCCGGTCGACTGTATCAAGAGACCCAGTACTTC. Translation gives CATAGRLYQETQYF.

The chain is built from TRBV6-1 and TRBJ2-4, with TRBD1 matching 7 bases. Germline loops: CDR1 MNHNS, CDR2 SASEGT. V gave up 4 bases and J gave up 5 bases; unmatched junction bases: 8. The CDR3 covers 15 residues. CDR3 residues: CASSVFRGSENIQYF. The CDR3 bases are TGTGCCAGCAGTGTCTTCAGGGGGTCAGAAAACATTCAGTACTTC.

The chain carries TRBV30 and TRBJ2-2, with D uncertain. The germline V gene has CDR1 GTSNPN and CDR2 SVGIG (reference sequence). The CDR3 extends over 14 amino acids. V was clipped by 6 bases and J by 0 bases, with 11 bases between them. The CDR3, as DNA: TGTGCCTGCCTGCCTCTAGCGAACACCGGGGAGCTGTTTTTT. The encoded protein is CACLPLANTGELFF.

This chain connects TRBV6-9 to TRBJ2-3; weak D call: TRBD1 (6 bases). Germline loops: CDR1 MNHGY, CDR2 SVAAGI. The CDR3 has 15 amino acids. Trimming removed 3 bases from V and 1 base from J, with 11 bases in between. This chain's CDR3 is CASSYPGQRTDTQYF. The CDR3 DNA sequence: TGTGCCAGCAGTTACCCCGGACAGCGCACAGATACGCAGTATTTT.

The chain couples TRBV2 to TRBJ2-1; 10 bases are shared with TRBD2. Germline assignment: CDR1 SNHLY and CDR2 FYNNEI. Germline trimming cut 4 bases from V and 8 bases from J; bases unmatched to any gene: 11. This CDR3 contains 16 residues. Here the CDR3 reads CASSASRASGSDEQFF. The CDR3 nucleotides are TGTGCCAGCAGTGCTTCGAGGGCTAGCGGGAGCGATGAGCAGTTCTTC.

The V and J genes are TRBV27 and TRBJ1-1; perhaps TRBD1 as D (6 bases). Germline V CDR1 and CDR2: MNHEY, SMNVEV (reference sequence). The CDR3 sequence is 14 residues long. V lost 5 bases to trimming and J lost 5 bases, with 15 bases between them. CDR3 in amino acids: CASSPITGQTEAFF. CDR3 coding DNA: TGTGCCAGCAGTCCGATTACAGGGCAAACTGAAGCTTTCTTT.

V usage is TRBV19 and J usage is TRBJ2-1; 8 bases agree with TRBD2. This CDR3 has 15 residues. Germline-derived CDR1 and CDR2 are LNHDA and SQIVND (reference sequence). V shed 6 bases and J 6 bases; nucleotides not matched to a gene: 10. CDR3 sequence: CASSPNSGMGNEQFF. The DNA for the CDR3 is TGTGCCAGTAGCCCAAATAGCGGGATGGGCAATGAGCAGTTCTTC.

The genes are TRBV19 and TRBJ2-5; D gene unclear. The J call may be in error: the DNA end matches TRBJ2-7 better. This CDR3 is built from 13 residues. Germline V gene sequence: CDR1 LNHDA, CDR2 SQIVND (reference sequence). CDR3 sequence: CASSPSTGSEQYF. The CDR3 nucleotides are TGTGCCAGTAGTCCCTCAACCGGGTCCGAGCAGTACTTC.

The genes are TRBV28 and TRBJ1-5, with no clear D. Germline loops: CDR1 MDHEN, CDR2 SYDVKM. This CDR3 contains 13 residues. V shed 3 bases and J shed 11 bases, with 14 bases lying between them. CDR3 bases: TGTGCCAGCAGTTTGCGGAGTACCAGCGCCCAGCATTTT. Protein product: CASSLRSTSAQHF.

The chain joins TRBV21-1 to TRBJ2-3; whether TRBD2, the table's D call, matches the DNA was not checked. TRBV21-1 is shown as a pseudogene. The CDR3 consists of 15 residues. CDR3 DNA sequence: TGTGCCAGCAGCGGCGGGGGAGACGGCACAGATACGCAGTATTTT. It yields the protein CASSGGGDGTDTQYF.

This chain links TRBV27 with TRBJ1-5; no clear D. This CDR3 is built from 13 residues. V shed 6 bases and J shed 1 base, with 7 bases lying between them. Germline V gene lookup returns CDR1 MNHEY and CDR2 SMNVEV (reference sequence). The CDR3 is CASSPLSNQPQHF. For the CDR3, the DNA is TGTGCCAGCAGCCCCCTGAGCAATCAGCCCCAGCATTTT.

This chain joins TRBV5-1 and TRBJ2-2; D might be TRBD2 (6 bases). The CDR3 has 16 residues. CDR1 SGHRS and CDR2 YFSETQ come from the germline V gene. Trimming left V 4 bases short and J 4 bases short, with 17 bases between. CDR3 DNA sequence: TGCGCCAGCAGCACCTCCGGGACTTCGGGCACCGGGGAGCTGTTTTTT. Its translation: CASSTSGTSGTGELFF.

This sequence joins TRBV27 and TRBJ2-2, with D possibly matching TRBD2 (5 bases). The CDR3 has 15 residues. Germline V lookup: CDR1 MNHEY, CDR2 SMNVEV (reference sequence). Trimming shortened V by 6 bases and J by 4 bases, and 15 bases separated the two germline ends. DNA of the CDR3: TGTGCCAGCAGAATTCGGGCGGGTTCCACCGGGGAGCTGTTTTTT. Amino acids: CASRIRAGSTGELFF.

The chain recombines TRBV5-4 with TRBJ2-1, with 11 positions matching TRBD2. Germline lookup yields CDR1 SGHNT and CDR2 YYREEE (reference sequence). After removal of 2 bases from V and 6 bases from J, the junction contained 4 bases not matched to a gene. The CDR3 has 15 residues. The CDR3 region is CASSFGLAGGNEQFF. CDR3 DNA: TGTGCCAGCAGCTTTGGGCTAGCGGGAGGCAATGAGCAGTTCTTC.

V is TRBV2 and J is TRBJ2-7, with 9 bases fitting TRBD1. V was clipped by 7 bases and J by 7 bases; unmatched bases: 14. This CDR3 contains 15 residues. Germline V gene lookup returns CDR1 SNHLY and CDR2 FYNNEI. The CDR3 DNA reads TGTGCCAGCACCCCGCCGGGACAGGGAACTACGGAGCAGTACTTC. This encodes CASTPPGQGTTEQYF.